The present entry profiles one T cell receptor (beta chain) with its context. These data are taken from a study of blood T cell repertoires in COVID-19. Study overall: Some COVID-19 samples were acute and others convalescent; all came from the United States, Italy and Spain. Sources were T cells, B-cell-depleted T cells, or PBMCs; the material itself was cDNA or gDNA.

CDR1 and CDR2 from the germline V gene are SGHRS and YFSETQ. Trimming stripped 5 bases from V and 2 bases from J, with 12 bases between. CDR3 size: 14 residues. Authors' processing steps: Scientists estimated how many nucleated cells there were by amplifying reference gene primers. Assay: immunoSEQ multiplex PCR; the TCRdb copy retains only in-frame clones and omits some. V, J and clone size were drawn from that table, and D and trimming were deduced from the DNA. This sample has hundreds of thousands of clones, with around 83% found just once. The TCR sequence derives from a man at least 80 years old with acute or convalescent COVID-19. Sequencing was performed on peripheral blood. The chain carries TRBV5-1 and TRBJ2-3; a weak D match, TRBD1 (6 bases). The CDR3 region has the DNA TGCGCCAGCAGTCCACAGGGTTTCACAGATACGCAGTATTTT. It translates to CASSPQGFTDTQYF.